This TCR beta chain derives from a study of cytomegalovirus exposure and HLA in healthy donors. Study-wide points: The study recorded around 160 TCR beta chains that were cytomegalovirus-associated.

The PCR was carried out with 60 Vbeta primers and 13 Jbeta primers. The table came from immunoSEQ multiplex PCR; TCRdb's copy has only in-frame clones and leaves some out. The sample lists about 150,000 clones, more than 60% occurring once. V trimming: 5 bases; J trimming: 4 bases; junction bases outside the gene matches: 2. Germline loops: CDR1 GTSNPN, CDR2 SVGIG (reference sequence). This CDR3 has 12 residues. As to this clone: The antigen is undetermined.

The chain couples TRBV30 to TRBJ2-5; 9 bases fit TRBD2. The sample taken for sequencing was PBMCs. This TCR was recovered from a woman aged 40-49 years in good health and CMV-seronegative. The CDR3 DNA sequence: TGTGCCTGGGAAGCGGGAGGAGAGACCCAGTACTTC. This encodes CAWEAGGETQYF.